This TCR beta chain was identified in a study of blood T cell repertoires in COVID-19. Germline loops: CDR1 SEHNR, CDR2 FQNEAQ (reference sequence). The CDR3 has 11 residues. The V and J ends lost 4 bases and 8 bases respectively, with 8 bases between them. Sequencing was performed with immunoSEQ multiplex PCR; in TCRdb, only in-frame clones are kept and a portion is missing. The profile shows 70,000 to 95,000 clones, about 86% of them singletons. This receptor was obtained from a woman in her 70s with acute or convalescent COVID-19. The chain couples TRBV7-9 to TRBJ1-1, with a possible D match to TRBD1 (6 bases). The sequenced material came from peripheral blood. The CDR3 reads CASSSDREAFF. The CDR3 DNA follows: TGTGCCAGCAGCTCCGACAGGGAAGCTTTCTTT.